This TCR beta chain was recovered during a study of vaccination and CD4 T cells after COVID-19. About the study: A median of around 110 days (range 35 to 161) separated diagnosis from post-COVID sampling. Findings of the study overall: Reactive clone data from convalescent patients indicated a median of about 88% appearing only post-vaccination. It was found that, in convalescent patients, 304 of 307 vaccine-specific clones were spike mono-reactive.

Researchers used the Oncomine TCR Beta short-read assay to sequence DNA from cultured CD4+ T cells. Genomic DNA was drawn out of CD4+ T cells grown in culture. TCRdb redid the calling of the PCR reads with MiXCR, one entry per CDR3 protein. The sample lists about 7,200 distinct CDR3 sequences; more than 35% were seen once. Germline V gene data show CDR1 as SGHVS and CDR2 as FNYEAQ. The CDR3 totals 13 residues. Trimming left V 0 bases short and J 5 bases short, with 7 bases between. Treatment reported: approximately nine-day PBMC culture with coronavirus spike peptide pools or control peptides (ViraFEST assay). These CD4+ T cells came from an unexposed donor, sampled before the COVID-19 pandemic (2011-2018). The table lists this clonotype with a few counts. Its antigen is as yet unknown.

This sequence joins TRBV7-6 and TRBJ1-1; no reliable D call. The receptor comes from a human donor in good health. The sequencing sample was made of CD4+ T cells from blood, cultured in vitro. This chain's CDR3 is CASSLAVGTEAFF. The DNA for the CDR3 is TGTGCCAGCAGCTTAGCGGTAGGGACTGAAGCTTTCTTT.